The source of this T cell receptor (beta chain) is a study of blood T cells in healthy people across ages. Turning to this clonotype: No antigen is known for it.

The V and J ends lost 7 bases and 5 bases, in that order; junction bases with no gene match: 9. The V gene's germline CDR1 is MNHEY and CDR2 SVGEGT. CDR3 length equals 15 residues. Primers used in a second PCR of about 6 to 11 cycles were a sample-barcoded 5' primer and a J-beta primer mix. One entry per CDR3 protein results from TCRdb running MiXCR on the 5' RACE reads. The sample lists 1.5 million to 2 million distinct CDR3 sequences, 49% occurring once. Study-wide points: Investigators treated diversity estimates from one million T cells as underestimates.

The V call is TRBV6-2 or TRBV6-3, the J call TRBJ2-3; 10 positions agree with TRBD1. The specimen was blood. The TCR sequence derives from a woman between 40 and 50 years old in good health. Here the CDR3 DNA reads TGTGCCAGCAAGATGGACAGGGGGTTGAGAGATACGCAGTATTTT. This encodes CASKMDRGLRDTQYF.